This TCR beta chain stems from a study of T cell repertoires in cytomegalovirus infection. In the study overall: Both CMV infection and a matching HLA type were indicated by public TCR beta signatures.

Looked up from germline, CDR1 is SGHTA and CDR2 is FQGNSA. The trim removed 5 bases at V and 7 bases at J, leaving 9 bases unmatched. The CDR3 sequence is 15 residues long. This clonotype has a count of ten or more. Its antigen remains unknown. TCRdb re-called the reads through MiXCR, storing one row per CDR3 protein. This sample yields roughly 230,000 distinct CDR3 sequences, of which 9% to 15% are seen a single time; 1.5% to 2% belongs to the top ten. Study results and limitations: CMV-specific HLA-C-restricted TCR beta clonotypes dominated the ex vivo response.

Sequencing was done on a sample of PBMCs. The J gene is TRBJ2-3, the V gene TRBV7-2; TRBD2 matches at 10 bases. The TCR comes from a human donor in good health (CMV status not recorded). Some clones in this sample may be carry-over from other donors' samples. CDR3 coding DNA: TGTGCCAGCAGCCGTAGCGGGGGGAGCATGAATACGCAGTATTTT. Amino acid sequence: CASSRSGGSMNTQYF.